A selection of T cell receptor beta chains follows, all from one sample in a study of T cell responses to AZD1222 COVID-19 vaccine. Sequenced by immunoSEQ multiplex PCR; TCRdb stores in-frame clones only, minus some. Of 110,000 to 150,000 clones listed, over 80% are singletons. The sample consisted of peripheral blood, taken 28 days after the second AZD1222 dose. The receptors were gathered from an adult who received the AZD1222 COVID-19 vaccine. The CDR3 runs from the conserved cysteine through the conserved F or W. Fields, in order: J gene, D gene, clone size, V gene, CDR3 protein, CDR3 DNA. The D gene is left open where the match is weak. Size is omitted from some rows. Given values are once, few, many or a class for expanded clones.

j_gene: TRBJ1-5; d_gene: .; abundance: .; v_gene: TRBV7-2; CDR3aa: CASSLMENQPQHF; CDR3nt: TGTGCCAGCAGCTTGATGGAAAATCAGCCCCAGCATTTT
j_gene: TRBJ2-1; d_gene: TRBD2; abundance: .; v_gene: TRBV30; CDR3aa: CAWSEVAGKSSYNEQFF; CDR3nt: TGTGCCTGGAGTGAGGTAGCGGGAAAGAGCTCCTACAATGAGCAGTTCTTC
j_gene: TRBJ1-1; d_gene: .; abundance: .; v_gene: TRBV30; CDR3aa: CAWSVLGGGATEAFF; CDR3nt: TGTGCCTGGAGTGTACTGGGGGGAGGGGCCACTGAAGCTTTCTTT
j_gene: TRBJ1-1; d_gene: .; abundance: once; v_gene: TRBV24-1; CDR3aa: CATSDPHTEAFF; CDR3nt: TGTGCCACCAGTGACCCCCACACTGAAGCTTTCTTT
j_gene: TRBJ1-2; d_gene: TRBD1; abundance: .; v_gene: TRBV3-1/TRBV3-2; CDR3aa: CASSPHWDRGQGYTF; CDR3nt: TGTGCCAGCAGCCCGCATTGGGACAGGGGGCAGGGCTACACCTTC
j_gene: TRBJ1-2; d_gene: TRBD1; abundance: .; v_gene: TRBV29-1; CDR3aa: CSVTGQGFFSHYGYTF; CDR3nt: TGCAGCGTTACCGGACAGGGCTTTTTTTCCCACTATGGCTACACCTTC
j_gene: TRBJ1-3; d_gene: .; abundance: .; v_gene: TRBV27; CDR3aa: CASSLNRRASGNTIYF; CDR3nt: TGTGCCAGCAGTTTAAACAGGCGGGCATCTGGAAACACCATATATTTT
j_gene: TRBJ1-2; d_gene: TRBD1; abundance: .; v_gene: TRBV2; CDR3aa: CASTRQGYNYGYTF; CDR3nt: TGTGCCAGCACAAGACAGGGTTATAACTATGGCTACACCTTC
j_gene: TRBJ1-2; d_gene: .; abundance: .; v_gene: TRBV9; CDR3aa: CASSATGTENGYTF; CDR3nt: TGTGCCAGCAGCGCAACCGGGACGGAAAATGGCTACACCTTC
j_gene: TRBJ1-1; d_gene: .; abundance: .; v_gene: TRBV30; CDR3aa: CAWISGRAKGTEAFF; CDR3nt: TGTGCCTGGATAAGCGGCAGGGCCAAGGGAACTGAAGCTTTCTTT
j_gene: TRBJ1-4; d_gene: TRBD1; abundance: .; v_gene: TRBV3-1/TRBV3-2; CDR3aa: CASSQDTTGANEKLFF; CDR3nt: TGTGCCAGCAGCCAAGATACAACAGGGGCTAATGAAAAACTGTTTTTT
j_gene: TRBJ2-1; d_gene: TRBD1; abundance: once; v_gene: TRBV18; CDR3aa: CASSPQDRANEQFF; CDR3nt: TGTGCCAGCTCACCACAGGACAGGGCGAATGAGCAGTTCTTC
j_gene: TRBJ2-1; d_gene: .; abundance: once; v_gene: TRBV5-6; CDR3aa: CASSLDARNEQFF; CDR3nt: TGTGCCAGCAGCCTGGATGCCCGGAATGAGCAGTTCTTC
j_gene: TRBJ2-1; d_gene: .; abundance: once; v_gene: TRBV6-4; CDR3aa: CASSPDSWGEQFF; CDR3nt: TGTGCCAGCAGTCCGGACTCGTGGGGTGAGCAGTTCTTC
j_gene: TRBJ2-7; d_gene: .; abundance: .; v_gene: TRBV29-1; CDR3aa: CSVGAATYEQYF; CDR3nt: TGCAGCGTTGGCGCCGCCACCTACGAGCAGTACTTC
j_gene: TRBJ1-5; d_gene: .; abundance: once; v_gene: TRBV28; CDR3aa: CASRIRHAPNQPQHF; CDR3nt: TGTGCCAGCAGGATACGACACGCTCCGAATCAGCCCCAGCATTTT